Following are 27 T cell receptor beta chains from one sample sequenced in a study of a mutant IDH1 vaccine in newly diagnosed glioma. The repertoire was sequenced with immunoSEQ multiplex PCR; TCRdb's copy has only in-frame clones and lacks some. The data hold about 54,000 clones, with roughly 80% observed a single time. As to time point: baseline, week 1 (first vaccination visit). The treatment denotes: pre-vaccination baseline after standard-of-care therapy. This sample comprised PBMCs, obtained from a glioma patient treated with radiotherapy, temozolomide or both. The receptors come from a young man with glioma.

The chain links TRBV7-2 to TRBJ1-6; 7 bases line up with TRBD1. Germline V gene lookup returns CDR1 SGHTA and CDR2 FQGNSA. The CDR3 covers 16 residues. The V gene end was trimmed by 5 bases and the J gene end by 6 bases; junction bases not matched to a gene: 10. In DNA, the CDR3 is TGTGCCAGCAGCCGAGTGAGGGGGCGAGGTAATTCACCCCTCCACTTT. This codes for CASSRVRGRGNSPLHF.

This clone has a handful of counts. This chain uses TRBV7-9 with TRBJ1-2; D unresolved. CDR1 is SEHNR, CDR2 FQNEAQ, per germline (reference sequence). CDR3 length: 13 residues. V gave up 8 bases and J gave up 1 base, with 11 bases separating them. CDR3 protein: CASRGRHNYGYTF. The CDR3 DNA is TGTGCCAGCCGTGGCAGGCATAACTATGGCTACACCTTC.

This chain uses TRBV7-8 with TRBJ2-7; TRBD2 agrees at 8 bases. The length of the CDR3 is 15 residues. Germline V lookup: CDR1 SGHVS, CDR2 FQNEAQ. The V gene end was trimmed by 5 bases and the J gene end by 2 bases; junction bases not matched to a gene: 8. CDR3: CASSRLQAGAYEQYF. The CDR3 region has the DNA TGTGCCAGCAGCCGACTCCAAGCGGGGGCCTACGAGCAGTACTTC.

This chain joins TRBV30 and TRBJ2-7; D is possibly TRBD1 (5 bases). Germline loops: CDR1 GTSNPN, CDR2 SVGIG (reference sequence). V gave up 2 bases and J gave up 0 bases, with 20 bases separating them. This CDR3 has 17 amino acids. CDR3 residues: CAWSTFPTVPTSYEQYF. The CDR3 nucleotides are TGTGCCTGGAGTACCTTCCCGACAGTCCCCACCTCCTACGAGCAGTACTTC.

V and J are TRBV5-1 and TRBJ1-1; D gene uncertain. CDR1 and CDR2 from the germline V gene are SGHRS and YFSETQ. This CDR3 has 11 residues. Trimming shortened V by 6 bases and J by 5 bases, and 8 bases separated the two germline ends. The CDR3 nucleotides are TGCGCCAGCATGACCCCAACTGAAGCTTTCTTT. Protein sequence: CASMTPTEAFF.

The rearrangement uses TRBV19 and TRBJ1-1; D call uncertain. The V end was cut by 3 bases, the J end by 7 bases, with 15 bases between. CDR1 is LNHDA and CDR2 is SQIVND in the germline V gene (reference sequence). This CDR3 contains 14 residues. CDR3 amino acids: CASSIMFGRHEAFF. The CDR3 DNA sequence: TGTGCCAGTAGTATCATGTTCGGTCGGCATGAAGCTTTCTTT.

This clone has only one observation. The V call is TRBV5-1, the J call TRBJ2-4; perhaps TRBD1 as D (6 bases). Germline assignment: CDR1 SGHRS and CDR2 YFSETQ. Trimming took off 4 bases at V and 4 bases at J, with 15 bases between the two ends. This CDR3 is built from 15 residues. The CDR3 DNA reads as TGCGCCAGCAGCCCGCAGGGGAGTGGGAAAAACATTCAGTACTTC. It encodes CASSPQGSGKNIQYF.

The rearrangement uses TRBV5-4 and TRBJ2-7; 10 nucleotides line up with TRBD2. CDR3 length equals 15 residues. With 1 base clipped from V and 3 bases from J, the junction kept 4 bases outside the gene matches. In germline, CDR1 is SGHNT, CDR2 YYREEE (reference sequence). The CDR3 protein is CASSLRVAGGYEQYF. The CDR3 region has the DNA TGTGCCAGCAGCTTGAGGGTAGCGGGGGGCTACGAGCAGTACTTC.

The V gene is TRBV5-5, the J gene TRBJ1-2, with a weak D call TRBD1 (5 bases). Trimming took 2 bases from V and 4 from J, leaving 12 bases between them. The germline CDR1 and CDR2 sequences are SGHKS and YYEKEE (reference sequence). The CDR3 extends over 14 amino acids. CDR3: CASSFSTGLYGYTF. The CDR3 DNA reads as TGTGCCAGCAGCTTCTCGACGGGGCTCTATGGCTACACCTTC.

This chain links TRBV5-4 with TRBJ2-5; no definite D call. CDR1 is SGHNT, CDR2 YYREEE, per germline (reference sequence). V lost 4 bases and J lost 7, with 20 bases in between. The CDR3 is 15 residues long. The chain's CDR3 is CASSPNLAYLRTQYF. The CDR3 coding sequence is TGTGCCAGCAGCCCGAACCTGGCCTACCTGAGGACCCAGTACTTC.

This clone appeared a single time. This rearrangement joins TRBV19 to TRBJ2-3; 9 bases are shared with TRBD1. With 8 bases clipped from V and 10 bases from J, the junction kept 10 bases outside the gene matches. The germline gives CDR1 LNHDA, CDR2 SQIVND (reference sequence). This CDR3 has 13 residues. The CDR3 sequence: CASGRDRDLPQYF. The DNA for the CDR3 is TGTGCCAGTGGCCGGGACAGGGATTTGCCGCAGTATTTT.

As DNA, the CDR3 is TGTGCCAGCAGCTTTGGGGGGTACACTGAAGCTTTCTTT. Its translation is CASSFGGYTEAFF. The V call is TRBV5-6, the J call TRBJ1-1, with D perhaps matching TRBD1 (5 bases). The CDR3 length is 13 residues. CDR1 SGHDT and CDR2 YYEEEE come from the germline V gene. The ends were cut back, 2 bases at V and 3 bases at J, with 8 bases in the middle.

V usage is TRBV18 and J usage is TRBJ1-6, with D maybe TRBD1 (6 bases). The CDR3 loop spans 15 amino acids. Per germline, CDR1 KGHSH and CDR2 LQKENI. V was shortened by 3 bases and J by 9 bases, with 15 bases between the two germline ends. The CDR3: CASSPNRDGGSPLHF. The CDR3 nucleotides are TGTGCCAGCTCACCCAACAGGGACGGCGGTTCACCCCTCCACTTT.

V is TRBV2 and J is TRBJ2-2; the D is unclear. Germline V gives CDR1 SNHLY, CDR2 FYNNEI. This CDR3 comprises 13 residues. Trimming pared 6 bases from V and 6 bases from J, leaving 11 bases between. The CDR3 DNA follows: TGTGCCAGCAGAAAGCCGGGTTCCGGGGAGCTGTTTTTT. Protein: CASRKPGSGELFF.

About this clone: This likely comes from a read error, as the CDR3 has no conserved phenylalanine or tryptophan at its end. No DNA is shown, since the ends of the CDR3 on it are uncertain; the CDR3 is the one TCRdb lists. The V gene is TRBV5-4, the J gene TRBJ1-1. Germline V gives CDR1 SGHNT, CDR2 YYREEE (reference sequence). The CDR3 extends over 13 residues, inclusive of both ends. CDR3 sequence: CASSLFVRDREEG.

This rearrangement joins TRBV15 to TRBJ2-7, with D perhaps being TRBD1 or TRBD2 (5 bases each). Germline CDR1 reads LNHNV; CDR2 reads YYDKDF (reference sequence). Trimming stripped 2 bases from V and 3 bases from J, with 14 bases between. The CDR3 length is 15 residues. The CDR3 coding sequence is TGTGCCACCAGCAGACCGGGACGGGGTCTCTACGAGCAGTACTTC. This gives the protein CATSRPGRGLYEQYF.

The V and J genes are TRBV6-5 and TRBJ1-1; 7 nucleotides match TRBD1. Germline CDR1 MNHEY, CDR2 SVGAGI. The length of the CDR3 is 15 residues. The V and J ends lost 6 bases and 11 bases, in that order; junction bases with no gene match: 18. In nucleotides, the CDR3 is TGTGCCAGCAGGGATACAGGGGAGGTTGCGGTGCTGGCTTTCTTT. Its translation: CASRDTGEVAVLAFF.

The chain links TRBV7-5 to TRBJ2-7; TRBD1 is the table's D call, not checked against the DNA. TRBV7-5 has pseudogene status. The CDR3 totals 13 residues. The CDR3 region has the DNA TGTGCCAGAAGCTCTCAGGGGGGCCACGAGCAGTACTTC. Its translation is CARSSQGGHEQYF.

The rearrangement uses TRBV25-1 and TRBJ2-7; D call uncertain. CDR3 size: 12 residues. Trimming removed 6 bases from V and 7 bases from J, with 13 bases in between. Germline-derived CDR1 and CDR2 are MGHDK and SYGVNS. CDR3 nucleotides: TGTGCCAGCAGACGGCAGACTGGGGAGCAGTACTTC. Translation: CASRRQTGEQYF.

The V call is TRBV10-3, the J call TRBJ1-1, with D perhaps matching TRBD1 (6 bases). V was pared by 6 bases and J by 0 bases, with 11 bases between. The CDR3 has 14 amino acids. CDR1 ENHRY and CDR2 SYGVKD come from the germline V gene. CDR3 nucleotide sequence: TGTGCCATCAGCTCCCAGGGGCTGAACACTGAAGCTTTCTTT. This codes for CAISSQGLNTEAFF.

The genes are TRBV28 and TRBJ2-3; D gene ambiguous. The V end was cut by 8 bases, the J end by 1 base, with 10 bases between. The CDR3 sequence is 13 residues long. From germline, CDR1 is MDHEN and CDR2 SYDVKM. The CDR3 DNA sequence: TGTGCCAGCGGTCGTGGAGGCACAGATACGCAGTATTTT. Translation gives CASGRGGTDTQYF. The full variable domain, in which reference TRBV28 and TRBJ2-3 provide the parts outside the CDR3, is DVKVTQSSRYLVKRTGEKVFLECVQDMDHENMFWYRQDPGLGLRLIYFSYDVKMKEKGDIPEGYSVSREKKERFSLILESASTNQTSMYLCASGRGGTDTQYFGPGTRLTVL.

The V and J genes are TRBV4-1 and TRBJ1-2, with 7 positions matching TRBD1. J was trimmed by 4 bases and V by 0 bases; bases with no gene match: 8. This CDR3 is built from 16 residues. Germline loops: CDR1 MGHRA, CDR2 YSYEKL. The CDR3 nucleotides are TGCGCCAGCAGCCAAGATCGGACAGGCCGGGGCTATGGCTACACCTTC. This translates into CASSQDRTGRGYGYTF.

The chain combines TRBV6-5 with TRBJ1-1; D gene uncertain. The germline V and J ends were trimmed by 4 bases and 7 bases, with 16 bases remaining between them. The CDR3 is 14 amino acids. Germline lookup yields CDR1 MNHEY and CDR2 SVGAGI. CDR3 in DNA: TGTGCCAGCAGTTGGACCAAAGGGTGGGGTGAAGCTTTCTTT. Translated, it gives CASSWTKGWGEAFF.

The rearrangement joins TRBV6-5 to TRBJ1-2, with TRBD1 matching 11 bases. This CDR3 comprises 16 residues. With 1 base clipped from V and 4 bases from J, the junction kept 5 bases outside the gene matches. The V gene's germline CDR1 is MNHEY and CDR2 SVGAGI. DNA of the CDR3: TGTGCCAGCAGTTACTTGGGACAGGGGGGATCCTATGGCTACACCTTC. Encoded protein: CASSYLGQGGSYGYTF.

V usage is TRBV5-4 and J usage is TRBJ1-2; D gene unclear. Germline CDR1 and CDR2: SGHNT and YYREEE (reference sequence). This CDR3 has 14 residues. Trimming removed 4 bases from V and 3 bases from J, with 13 bases in between. CDR3 nucleotide sequence: TGTGCCAGCAGCCTGTCGGGGATAGACTATGGCTACACCTTC. It encodes CASSLSGIDYGYTF.

The genes are TRBV27 and TRBJ1-2, with a possible D match to TRBD1 (5 bases). The CDR3 totals 13 residues. Trimming left V 3 bases short and J 7 bases short, with 12 bases between. CDR1 MNHEY and CDR2 SMNVEV come from the germline V gene (reference sequence). CDR3 DNA: TGTGCCAGCAGTTTTAGCATGGGGGGTGGCTACACCTTC. Its protein product is CASSFSMGGGYTF.

This CDR3 reads CAWSVNRLVGEYEQYF. The CDR3 DNA reads TGTGCCTGGAGTGTAAATAGACTAGTGGGGGAGTACGAGCAGTACTTC. The chain employs TRBV30 and TRBJ2-7; D is possibly TRBD2 (6 bases). V shed 0 bases and J shed 4 bases, with 19 bases lying between them. The germline gives CDR1 GTSNPN, CDR2 SVGIG (reference sequence). The length of the CDR3 is 16 residues.